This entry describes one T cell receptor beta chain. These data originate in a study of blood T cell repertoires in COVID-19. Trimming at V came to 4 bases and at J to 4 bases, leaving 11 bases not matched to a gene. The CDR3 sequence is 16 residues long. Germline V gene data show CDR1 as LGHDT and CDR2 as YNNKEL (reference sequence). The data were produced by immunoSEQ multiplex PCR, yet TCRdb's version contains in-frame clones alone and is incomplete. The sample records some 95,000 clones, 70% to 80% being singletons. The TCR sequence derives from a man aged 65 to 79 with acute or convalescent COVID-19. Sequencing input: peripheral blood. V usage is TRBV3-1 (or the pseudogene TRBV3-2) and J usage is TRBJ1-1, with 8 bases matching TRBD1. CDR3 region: CASSLLAGGDGTEAFF. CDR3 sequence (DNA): TGTGCCAGCAGCCTACTAGCAGGGGGCGACGGCACTGAAGCTTTCTTT.